Following are 6 T cell receptor beta chains from one sample sequenced in a study of CD8 T cells in ankylosing spondylitis. TCRdb re-called the 5' RACE reads through MiXCR, storing one row per CDR3 protein. This table holds approximately 260,000 distinct CDR3 sequences, around 9.2% found once. Sample: blood, either unsorted or a sorted T cell fraction (not recorded which). Source of these receptors: a male donor with ankylosing spondylitis or in good health (not recorded which).

There are many counts of this clonotype. The V and J genes are TRBV10-3 and TRBJ1-3, with D unresolved. Germline V gives CDR1 ENHRY, CDR2 SYGVKD. Between the trimmed V and J ends, which lost 7 bases and 1 base, there was a span of 14 bases. The CDR3 spans 15 residues. The CDR3 DNA is TGTGCCATCAATCCAGAGGGATCATCTGGAAACACCATATATTTT. It translates to CAINPEGSSGNTIYF.

V usage is TRBV4-3 and J usage is TRBJ2-1; possible D gene TRBD2, 6 bases. From germline, CDR1 is LGHNA and CDR2 YSLEER. Between the trimmed V and J ends, which lost 1 base and 0 bases, there was a span of 13 bases. The CDR3 has 17 residues. CDR3: CASSQGSGEGSYNEQFF. CDR3 nucleotide sequence: TGCGCCAGCAGCCAAGGGTCGGGAGAGGGCTCCTACAATGAGCAGTTCTTC.

This clonotype was counted ten times or more. V gene TRBV5-1 combines with J gene TRBJ1-3; possible D gene TRBD1, 5 bases. The V gene lost 0 bases and the J gene lost 8 bases, with 15 bases spanning the gap. Germline CDR1 and CDR2: SGHRS and YFSETQ. The CDR3 totals 15 residues. The CDR3 sequence: CASSLDSGKLYTIYF. DNA for the CDR3: TGCGCCAGCAGCTTGGATTCAGGGAAGCTGTACACCATATATTTT.

The chain recombines TRBV19 with TRBJ1-1; D possibly corresponds to TRBD1 (6 bases). V lost 7 bases and J lost 0, with 9 bases in between. Germline CDR1 reads LNHDA; CDR2 reads SQIVND (reference sequence). The length of the CDR3 is 13 residues. In nucleotides, the CDR3 is TGTGCCAGTAACAGGGCCCTGAACACTGAAGCTTTCTTT. Amino acids: CASNRALNTEAFF.

This clonotype appeared many times. J is TRBJ2-1 and V is TRBV28; 11 bases fit TRBD2. Germline CDR1 is MDHEN and CDR2 is SYDVKM. J lost 7 bases, V lost 9 bases, and 8 bases had no gene match. The CDR3 sequence is 14 residues long. This chain's CDR3 is CASSRTSGRNEQFF. CDR3 DNA: TGTGCCAGTTCACGAACTAGCGGGAGAAATGAGCAGTTCTTC. Full variable domain (remainder filled in from reference TRBV28 and TRBJ2-1): DVKVTQSSRYLVKRTGEKVFLECVQDMDHENMFWYRQDPGLGLRLIYFSYDVKMKEKGDIPEGYSVSREKKERFSLILESASTNQTSMYLCASSRTSGRNEQFFGPGTRLTVL.

In its sample, this clonotype was seen a few times. The chain links TRBV30 to TRBJ2-1, with D unresolved. The ends were cut back, 2 bases at V and 3 bases at J, with 5 bases in the middle. The CDR3 is 12 amino acids. CDR1 GTSNPN and CDR2 SVGIG come from the germline V gene (reference sequence). This CDR3 is CAWSYNYNEQFF. CDR3 sequence (DNA): TGTGCCTGGAGTTACAACTACAATGAGCAGTTCTTC.